The rows below give T cell receptor beta chains drawn from one sample of a study of T cell repertoires in cytomegalovirus infection. TCRdb re-called the reads through MiXCR, storing one row per CDR3 protein. The sample holds around 530,000 distinct CDR3 sequences, more than 20% seen once. Sequencing used PBMCs. Source of these receptors: a human donor in good health (CMV status not recorded). Some clones in this sample may be carry-over from other donors' samples. Each CDR3 is given with its conserved first and last residue.

V gene: TRBV24-1
J gene: TRBJ2-1
CDR3 protein: CATSPTSGSYNEQFF

V gene: TRBV29-1
J gene: TRBJ2-1
CDR3 protein: CSVEATGYNEQFF

V gene: TRBV19
J gene: TRBJ2-2
CDR3 protein: CASHRLAGKTELFF

V gene: TRBV11-3
J gene: TRBJ2-3
CDR3 protein: CASSLVTSVRDTQYF

V gene: TRBV27
J gene: TRBJ2-5
CDR3 protein: CASKGLAGRETQYF

V gene: TRBV4-1
J gene: TRBJ2-5
CDR3 protein: CASSPSLATGEETQYF

V gene: TRBV19
J gene: TRBJ2-1
CDR3 protein: CASTKGGFEQFF

V gene: TRBV7-3
J gene: TRBJ2-2
CDR3 protein: CASSFSGGSTGELFF

V gene: TRBV20-1
J gene: TRBJ2-5
CDR3 protein: CSAGTDQETQYF

V gene: TRBV7-9
J gene: TRBJ2-7
CDR3 protein: CASSLAGGSLAEQYF

V gene: TRBV6-5
J gene: TRBJ1-1
CDR3 protein: CASSPWTGGTEAFF

V gene: TRBV4-1
J gene: TRBJ2-1
CDR3 protein: CASSQDPGGPQPEQFF

V gene: TRBV29-1
J gene: TRBJ1-2
CDR3 protein: CSVEEGDRTRYTF

V gene: TRBV29-1
J gene: TRBJ2-3
CDR3 protein: CSVDGQGGTDTQYF

V gene: TRBV7-8
J gene: TRBJ2-1
CDR3 protein: CASSLAGGRATYNEQFF

V gene: TRBV7-9
J gene: TRBJ2-7
CDR3 protein: CASSLVSGLPYF

V gene: TRBV19
J gene: TRBJ2-7
CDR3 protein: CASSTSGGITYEQYF

V gene: TRBV6-5
J gene: TRBJ1-6
CDR3 protein: CASSYSARGNSPLHF

V gene: TRBV4-1
J gene: TRBJ1-1
CDR3 protein: CASSPNVEEEAFF

V gene: TRBV7-2
J gene: TRBJ1-2
CDR3 protein: CASSGTGQIYGYTF

V gene: TRBV15
J gene: TRBJ1-3
CDR3 protein: CATSRGGGLLAGNTIYF

V gene: TRBV10-3
J gene: TRBJ1-1
CDR3 protein: CAISDSMNTEAFF

V gene: TRBV29-1
J gene: TRBJ2-3
CDR3 protein: CSVQTTDTQYF

V gene: TRBV6-2/TRBV6-3
J gene: TRBJ2-5
CDR3 protein: CASMALADLQETQYF

V gene: TRBV2
J gene: TRBJ1-5
CDR3 protein: CASSESYSNQPQHF

V gene: TRBV5-6
J gene: TRBJ2-4
CDR3 protein: CASSLRDRGDIQYF

V gene: TRBV18
J gene: TRBJ2-2
CDR3 protein: CASSPATGFGGELFF

V gene: TRBV7-3
J gene: TRBJ2-3
CDR3 protein: CASSLTGDTQYF

V gene: TRBV7-2
J gene: TRBJ2-1
CDR3 protein: CASSRGRGPGYNEQFF

V gene: TRBV28
J gene: TRBJ2-7
CDR3 protein: CASSFPDTALNEQYF

V gene: TRBV2
J gene: TRBJ1-5
CDR3 protein: CASSEGGVGNQPQHF

V gene: TRBV12-3/TRBV12-4
J gene: TRBJ2-2
CDR3 protein: CASAYQYTGELFF

V gene: TRBV4-3
J gene: TRBJ2-2
CDR3 protein: CASSQGTTNTGELFF

V gene: TRBV7-2
J gene: TRBJ2-1
CDR3 protein: CASRLPDPSYNEQFF

V gene: TRBV5-8
J gene: TRBJ2-3
CDR3 protein: CASSLKLAGRDTQYF

V gene: TRBV7-6
J gene: TRBJ2-3
CDR3 protein: CASSLAANRAEAQYF

V gene: TRBV19
J gene: TRBJ1-5
CDR3 protein: CASSINRRTNQPQHF

V gene: TRBV7-9
J gene: TRBJ1-6
CDR3 protein: CASSRTGMNSPLHF

V gene: TRBV4-2
J gene: TRBJ1-2
CDR3 protein: CASSPRTGTSSNLYGYTF

V gene: TRBV29-1
J gene: TRBJ2-3
CDR3 protein: CSARGTSGTDTQYF

V gene: TRBV7-2
J gene: TRBJ1-4
CDR3 protein: CASTPGVVEKLFF

V gene: TRBV19
J gene: TRBJ1-1
CDR3 protein: CASRDRDTEAFF

V gene: TRBV5-1
J gene: TRBJ1-2
CDR3 protein: CASSTPTGSYGYTF

V gene: TRBV20-1
J gene: TRBJ1-5
CDR3 protein: CSASIGTWGSNQPQHF

V gene: TRBV6-1
J gene: TRBJ2-5
CDR3 protein: CASNLGTGLETQYF

V gene: TRBV7-9
J gene: TRBJ1-1
CDR3 protein: CASSPQGPHEAFF

V gene: TRBV4-2
J gene: TRBJ2-2
CDR3 protein: CASSPYRGQGLFF

V gene: TRBV7-2
J gene: TRBJ2-5
CDR3 protein: CASSPTLMLQETQYF

V gene: TRBV11-3
J gene: TRBJ1-2
CDR3 protein: CASSLTYRGLNYGYTF

V gene: TRBV28
J gene: TRBJ2-6
CDR3 protein: CASSLEGTGANVLTF

V gene: TRBV6-1
J gene: TRBJ2-5
CDR3 protein: CASSSSTGGETQYF

V gene: TRBV7-2
J gene: TRBJ1-1
CDR3 protein: CASSLGAGLNTEAFF

V gene: TRBV19
J gene: TRBJ2-3
CDR3 protein: CASSIEETRNTDTQYF

V gene: TRBV6-6
J gene: TRBJ1-5
CDR3 protein: CASSYSKPGNQPQHF

V gene: TRBV7-9
J gene: TRBJ2-3
CDR3 protein: CASSFRISGRTDTQYF